A single sample gave rise to the 9 T cell receptor beta chains below, sequenced in a study of Ad26.COV2.S vaccination and SARS-CoV-2 variants. The protocol was immunoSEQ multiplex PCR, while the TCRdb copy is restricted to in-frame clones and leaves out a portion. The sample lists about 480,000 clones; roughly 89% were seen once. The treatment was: 15 to 20 received Ad26.COV2.S at low or high dose, single or two shots; 5 received placebo; per-sample allocation not given. The samples were gathered on day 63 after the first injection of vaccine or placebo. The sample was peripheral blood, taken in a trial of Ad26.COV2.S vaccine versus placebo. These receptors were obtained from a person aged 18-65 years who received the Ad26.COV2.S COVID-19 vaccine or a placebo.

The V and J genes are TRBV19 and TRBJ2-1; D is uncertain. Germline V gives CDR1 LNHDA, CDR2 SQIVND (reference sequence). This CDR3 contains 11 residues. Trimming removed 10 bases at V and 7 bases at J, with 11 bases between. As DNA, the CDR3 is TGTGCCACCTCTCTAAGGAATGAGCAGTTCTTC. Residues: CATSLRNEQFF. Drawing the rest from reference TRBV19 and TRBJ2-1, the complete variable domain is DGGITQSPKYLFRKEGQNVTLSCEQNLNHDAMYWYRQDPGQGLRLIYYSQIVNDFQKGDIAEGYSVSREKKESFPLTVTSAQKNPTAFYLCATSLRNEQFFGPGTRLTVL.

The V gene is TRBV29-1, the J gene TRBJ2-2; 8 bases map to TRBD1. V lost 3 bases, J lost 1 base, and 7 bases stayed unmatched. The CDR3 sequence is 16 residues long. Germline-derived CDR1 and CDR2 are SQVTM and ANQGSEA. The CDR3 reads CSVEGGTGRNTGELFF. The CDR3 DNA follows: TGCAGCGTTGAGGGCGGGACAGGCCGGAACACCGGGGAGCTGTTTTTT.

This chain uses TRBV6-4 with TRBJ1-4, with TRBD1 matching over 11 bases. J was trimmed by 4 bases and V by 3 bases; bases with no gene match: 7. The CDR3 consists of 17 residues. Germline V lookup: CDR1 MRHNA, CDR2 SNTAGT. The CDR3 here is CASSEPGTGGSNEKLFF. The CDR3 DNA follows: TGTGCCAGCAGTGAACCCGGGACAGGGGGGAGTAATGAAAAACTGTTTTTT.

This chain uses TRBV28 with TRBJ2-4, with a possible D match to TRBD2 (5 bases). Trimming removed 3 bases at V and 1 base at J, with 10 bases between. This CDR3 is 15 amino acids long. In germline, CDR1 is MDHEN, CDR2 SYDVKM. This chain's CDR3 is CASSLRVMAKNIQYF. The CDR3 bases are TGTGCCAGCAGTTTGCGGGTTATGGCCAAAAACATTCAGTACTTC.

CDR3 amino acids: CASSSLAGRTPQDQKTYEQYF. The CDR3 coding sequence is TGTGCCAGCAGTAGTCTCGCTGGCCGAACCCCACAAGACCAGAAGACCTACGAGCAGTACTTC. The V and J genes are TRBV28 and TRBJ2-7; D is uncertain. Trimming left V 5 bases short and J 2 bases short, with 34 bases between. This CDR3 comprises 21 residues. CDR1 is MDHEN and CDR2 is SYDVKM in the germline V gene.

V is TRBV9 and J is TRBJ2-3, with D unclear. The CDR3 loop spans 13 amino acids. V was cut by 3 bases and J by 6 bases, with 11 bases left in between. In germline, CDR1 is SGDLS, CDR2 YYNGEE. Here the CDR3 DNA reads TGTGCCAGCAGCGCGTTAACTCAGGATACGCAGTATTTT. It is translated as CASSALTQDTQYF. The full variable domain, with the rest looked up from reference TRBV9 and TRBJ2-3, is DSGVTQTPKHLITATGQRVTLRCSPRSGDLSVYWYQQSLDQGLQFLIQYYNGEERAKGNILERFSAQQFPDLHSELNLSSLELGDSALYFCASSALTQDTQYFGPGTRLTVL.

The chain recombines TRBV2 with TRBJ2-5; 8 nucleotides agree with TRBD1. Germline V CDR1 and CDR2: SNHLY, FYNNEI. V shed 4 bases, J shed 6 bases, and the junction held 7 bases outside the gene matches. The length of the CDR3 is 14 residues. The CDR3 is CASSGLQGGQTQYF. The CDR3 DNA sequence: TGTGCCAGCAGTGGGCTACAGGGGGGACAGACCCAGTACTTC.

This chain uses TRBV2 with TRBJ1-2; TRBD1 agrees at 8 bases. CDR3 size: 16 residues. V dropped 10 bases and J dropped 1; count of bases not matched to a gene: 14. Germline CDR1 is SNHLY and CDR2 is FYNNEI. CDR3 loop: CATFGQGKGDNYGYTF. Here the CDR3 DNA reads TGTGCCACCTTCGGACAGGGAAAAGGGGATAACTATGGCTACACCTTC.

V is TRBV5-1 and J is TRBJ2-3; 8 bases map to TRBD2. The CDR3 runs to 15 residues. Germline V gene lookup returns CDR1 SGHRS and CDR2 YFSETQ. V trimming: 4 bases; J trimming: 3 bases; junction bases outside the gene matches: 7. The chain's CDR3 is CASSPRTSSTDTQYF. Written as DNA, the CDR3 is TGCGCCAGCAGCCCTCGGACTAGCTCTACAGATACGCAGTATTTT.